This is a list of T cell receptor beta chains from one sample in a study of prognosis after radiotherapy for stage I lung cancer. TCRdb recomputed calls from the multiplex PCR reads with MiXCR, one row per CDR3 protein. Here the sample spans 50,000 or so distinct CDR3 sequences, around a third being singletons. The source material was PBMCs, sampled before or after stereotactic body radiation therapy (not recorded which). These TCRs come from a donor older than 45 with non-small cell lung cancer. Each CDR3 is given with its conserved first and last residue. D genes are given only for firm matches. The listing skips clone size in some rows; elsewhere it reads once, few, many or a size class.

>many|-|TRBV5-8|TRBJ2-1
TGTGCCAGCAGCTTGTCAAGCGACAGAAACAATGAGCAGTTCTTC
CASSLSSDRNNEQFF
>many|-|TRBV11-2|TRBJ1-1
TGTGCCAGCAGCGACCCAGGGGAAGCTTTCTTT
CASSDPGEAFF
>many|-|TRBV7-2|TRBJ2-1
TGTGCCAGCAGCTTATTCGGGTCAGTGTCCTACAATGAGCAGTTCTTC
CASSLFGSVSYNEQFF
>-|-|TRBV4-2|TRBJ1-5
TGTGCCAGCAGCCAAGGGTTGGATCAGCCCCAGCATTTT
CASSQGLDQPQHF
>medium-sized|-|TRBV18|TRBJ2-3
TGTGCCAGCTCACCTGAATCGGCAGATACGCAGTATTTT
CASSPESADTQYF
>many|TRBD1|TRBV6-5|TRBJ1-2
TGTGCCAGCAGTTACCGACCCGACAGGGTCGGTGGCTACACCTTC
CASSYRPDRVGGYTF
>-|-|TRBV5-1|TRBJ1-6
TGCGCCAGCAGCTTGGACAGCCCAAATTCACCCCTCCACTTT
CASSLDSPNSPLHF
>many|TRBD1|TRBV20-1|TRBJ1-5
TGCAGTGCTACCAGGGGGGGCAGCGCCCAGCATTTT
CSATRGGSAQHF
>-|-|TRBV18|TRBJ2-2
TGTGCCAGCTCACCGACCCAAACCGGGGAGCTGTTTTTT
CASSPTQTGELFF
>many|TRBD2|TRBV28|TRBJ2-3
TGTGCCAGCAGTGGTAGCGGGAGGCCAACTACAGATACGCAGTATTTT
CASSGSGRPTTDTQYF
>many|-|TRBV3-1|TRBJ2-7
TGTGCCAGCAGCCACCAGGGGGGCACCTACGAGCAGTACTTC
CASSHQGGTYEQYF
>many|-|TRBV10-3|TRBJ1-5
TGTGCCATCAGTGAGTATGGACAGTCTGATCAGCCCCAGCATTTT
CAISEYGQSDQPQHF
>many|TRBD1|TRBV6-1|TRBJ1-2
TGTGCCAGCAGCCCCTCTCCGGGACAGGGAGGAGGCTACACCTTC
CASSPSPGQGGGYTF
>-|-|TRBV9|TRBJ2-3
TGTGCCAGCAGCGTAGGGCAGGCACAGATTTCCACAGATACGCAGTATTTT
CASSVGQAQISTDTQYF
>-|-|TRBV6-2/TRBV6-3|TRBJ2-3
TGTGCCAGCAGCCCCGGGTCGGGTGCGGTTCAGTATTTT
CASSPGSGAVQYF
>many|-|TRBV7-2|TRBJ1-5
TGTGCCAGCAGCTTAGTCCAGGGCAATCAGCCCCAGCATTTT
CASSLVQGNQPQHF
>many|-|TRBV7-8|TRBJ2-1
TGTGCCAGCAGCCGCCTGGTAGGGCCAAAGAAACCGGGCTACAATGAGCAGTTCTTC
CASSRLVGPKKPGYNEQFF
>-|-|TRBV11-3|TRBJ2-7
TGTGCCAGCAGCCGTAACGCAGGGTCCTCCCACGAGCAGTACTTC
CASSRNAGSSHEQYF
>many|TRBD1|TRBV5-5|TRBJ1-1
TGTGCCAGCGGACAGGGGACAATTGCTGAAGCTTTCTTT
CASGQGTIAEAFF
>many|TRBD1|TRBV4-2|TRBJ2-5
TGTGCCAGCAGCCGTGAAGTGACAGGGGGCGGCCAAGAGACCCAGTACTTC
CASSREVTGGGQETQYF
>many|-|TRBV3-2|TRBJ2-7
TGTGCCAGCAGCCAAGAGGGGGGGGGGACGATCGGCGAGCAGTACTTC
CASSQEGGGTIGEQYF
>-|-|TRBV5-1|TRBJ1-2
TGCGTCAGCAGCTTGGATTACGGAGACTATGTCTACACCTTC
CVSSLDYGDYVYTF
>few|-|TRBV7-2|TRBJ2-4
TGTGCCAGCAGCTTAGGGGGCCGCATCTTGGGAAACATTCAGTACTTC
CASSLGGRILGNIQYF
>many|-|TRBV20-1|TRBJ2-3
TGCAGTGCCAGGGACGCGTCCGGACCAGATACGCAGTATTTT
CSARDASGPDTQYF
>many|-|TRBV7-3|TRBJ1-1
TGTGCCAGCAGCCAACAGCCGAACACTGAAGCTTTCTTT
CASSQQPNTEAFF
>-|TRBD2|TRBV7-9|TRBJ2-2
TGTGCCAGCAGCGAAGGGACTAGCGGGAGCACCGGTGAGCTGTTTTTT
CASSEGTSGSTGELFF
>-|-|TRBV9|TRBJ2-3
TGTGCCAGCAGCGTAGGAGGGGGGGTCACATATACGCAGTATTTT
CASSVGGGVTYTQYF
>many|-|TRBV28|TRBJ2-5
TGTGCCAGCAGTCCCCTCACAGGGAACCAAGAGACCCAGTACTTC
CASSPLTGNQETQYF
>many|-|TRBV9|TRBJ2-1
TGTGCCAGCAGCGTCGGGACCTACAATGAGCAGTTCTTC
CASSVGTYNEQFF
>-|TRBD2|TRBV11-2|TRBJ2-1
TGTGCCAGCAGCTTACTGCTAGCGGAAAACAATGAGCAGTTCTTC
CASSLLLAENNEQFF
>many|TRBD1|TRBV24-1|TRBJ1-5
TGTGCCACCAGTGATCCCGCGACAGGGACAATACATTTT
CATSDPATGTIHF
>many|-|TRBV5-1|TRBJ2-6
TGCGCCAGCAGCCCCCTCCCCTCTGGGGCCAACGTCCTGACTTTC
CASSPLPSGANVLTF
>many|-|TRBV19|TRBJ1-2
TGTGCCAGTAGTATAGTAGGGGGATACTCGCATGGCTACACCTTC
CASSIVGGYSHGYTF
>few|TRBD1|TRBV11-3|TRBJ1-5
TGTGCCAGCAGGGAACAGGGGGGGGGTCAGCCCCAGCATTTT
CASREQGGGQPQHF
>many|TRBD2|TRBV6-1|TRBJ2-7
TGTGCCAGCAGTGAAAGACTAGCGGGAGTAGATGAGCAGTACTTC
CASSERLAGVDEQYF